This T cell receptor (beta chain) was captured by sequencing in a study of post-analysis software for immune sequencing data. Study details: Patients had relapsing-remitting, secondary progressive or progressive-relapsing multiple sclerosis; some lacked subtype. General study findings and limits: Under the F measure, samples that were prepared in one batch clustered strongly together. Included in a set of roughly five TRBV segments more frequent in patients than controls were TRBV5-6, TRBV5-1 and TRBV20-1. When compared against controls, multiple sclerosis patients showed significantly lower normalized Chao1 diversity.

The CDR3 extends over 13 amino acids. CDR1 LGHDT and CDR2 YNNKEL come from the germline V gene (reference sequence). Note on this clonotype: The antigen is unknown. The junction departs from the called germline gene at one end, perhaps through a read error.

Researchers reported that TCR beta cDNA libraries carried unique molecular identifiers. T cells numbering 1 to 10 million gave rise to a few hundred thousand cDNA molecules. TCRdb re-derived calls from the PCR reads in MiXCR, one entry per CDR3 protein. The sample yields a few hundred thousand distinct CDR3 sequences, around a third seen once. Specimen: blood. The source is a girl aged 2-17 years with multiple sclerosis. This chain uses TRBV3-1 with TRBJ2-1; D is unclear. The CDR3 reads CAGSRRSGGEQFF. For the CDR3, the DNA is TGTGCCGGCAGCCGTAGGTCGGGTGGTGAGCAGTTCTTC.